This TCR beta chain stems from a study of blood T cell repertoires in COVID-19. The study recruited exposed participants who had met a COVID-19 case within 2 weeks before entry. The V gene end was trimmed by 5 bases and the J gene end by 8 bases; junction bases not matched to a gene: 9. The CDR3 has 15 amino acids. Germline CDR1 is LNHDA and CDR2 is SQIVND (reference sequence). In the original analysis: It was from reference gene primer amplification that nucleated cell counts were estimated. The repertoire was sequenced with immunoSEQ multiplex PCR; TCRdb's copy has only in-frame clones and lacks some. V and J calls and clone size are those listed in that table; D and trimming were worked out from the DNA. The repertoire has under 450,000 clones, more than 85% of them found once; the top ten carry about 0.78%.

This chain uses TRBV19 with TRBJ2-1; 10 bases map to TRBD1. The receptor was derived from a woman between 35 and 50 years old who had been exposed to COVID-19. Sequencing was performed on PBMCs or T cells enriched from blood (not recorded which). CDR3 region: CASSDRDRGRDEQFF. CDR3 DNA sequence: TGTGCCAGTAGTGACCGGGACAGGGGTCGCGATGAGCAGTTCTTC.